These 31 T cell receptor beta chains were sequenced from one sample in a study of blood T cell repertoires in COVID-19. TCRdb keeps only in-frame clones here, not all; method: immunoSEQ multiplex PCR. This table holds under 350,000 clones, 65% to 90% found once. The sample was peripheral blood. The receptor set was obtained from a human donor in a cohort sampled during active COVID-19.

This clone has just a few counts. J is TRBJ1-1 and V is TRBV4-2, with a weak D call TRBD1 (5 bases). The CDR3 covers 15 residues. V was pared by 0 bases and J by 5 bases, with 13 bases between. The germline V gene encodes CDR1 LGHNA and CDR2 YNFKEQ. For the CDR3, the DNA is TGTGCCAGCAGCCAAGATAGCAGGGTAGGGACTGAAGCTTTCTTT. It translates to CASSQDSRVGTEAFF.

The V and J genes are TRBV4-2 and TRBJ2-5; tentatively, D is TRBD2 (5 bases). The V end lost 0 bases, the J end lost 7 bases, and 6 bases lay between the germline ends. This CDR3 has 12 amino acids. The germline V gene has CDR1 LGHNA and CDR2 YNFKEQ. CDR3 region: CASSQDEGTQYF. The CDR3 DNA follows: TGTGCCAGCAGCCAAGATGAGGGGACCCAGTACTTC.

This clone appeared a single time. The J gene is TRBJ2-5, the V gene TRBV5-5; TRBD2 is a possible D gene (6 bases). The CDR3 has 19 residues. The germline V gene encodes CDR1 SGHKS and CDR2 YYEKEE (reference sequence). With 4 bases removed from V and 2 bases from J, the gap between germline ends came to 27 bases. CDR3: CASSSTGVGSTYAQETQYF. The CDR3 nucleotides read TGTGCCAGCAGCAGCACGGGGGTTGGGTCTACCTACGCTCAAGAGACCCAGTACTTC.

This chain's CDR3 is CASRERPYNEQFF. In DNA form, the CDR3 reads TGCGCCAGTCGGGAGAGGCCGTACAATGAGCAGTTCTTC. The V and J genes are TRBV10-2 and TRBJ2-1; tentative D call: TRBD2 (6 bases). Germline CDR1 reads WSHSY; CDR2 reads SAAADI. This CDR3 has 13 residues. The V end was cut by 9 bases, the J end by 4 bases, with 13 bases between.

The chain is built from TRBV30 and TRBJ2-3; 11 positions agree with TRBD2. Germline values: CDR1 GTSNPN, CDR2 SVGIG (reference sequence). The CDR3 is 13 amino acids. After removal of 5 bases from V and 4 bases from J, the junction contained 2 bases not matched to a gene. The CDR3 sequence is CAWELAGADTQYF. The CDR3 region has the DNA TGTGCCTGGGAACTAGCGGGGGCAGATACGCAGTATTTT.

The CDR3 DNA follows: TGTGCCAGCAGCTCCGTCGGTGAGCAGTACTTC. Its protein is CASSSVGEQYF. The chain employs TRBV11-1 and TRBJ2-7; no definite D call. Germline CDR1 is SGHAT and CDR2 is FQDESV (reference sequence). The CDR3 extends over 11 amino acids. With 4 bases removed from V and 7 bases from J, the gap between germline ends came to 8 bases.

This chain connects TRBV6-5 to TRBJ2-7; 10 bases align to TRBD1. The J segment lost 6 bases and the V segment lost 4 bases, leaving 6 bases of the junction unmatched. This CDR3 contains 14 residues. Per germline, CDR1 MNHEY and CDR2 SVGAGI. CDR3 loop: CASSSGQGTGEQYF. CDR3 DNA: TGTGCCAGCAGTTCGGGACAGGGGACAGGCGAGCAGTACTTC.

The V call is TRBV5-4, the J call TRBJ1-4, with D possibly matching TRBD1 (6 bases). Germline V lookup: CDR1 SGHNT, CDR2 YYREEE (reference sequence). This CDR3 is built from 17 residues. The V gene lost 0 bases and the J gene lost 5 bases, with 17 bases spanning the gap. In nucleotides, the CDR3 is TGTGCCAGCAGCTTGGGGCCAACAGGGAGCTCGAATGAAAAACTGTTTTTT. Translating gives CASSLGPTGSSNEKLFF.

The chain carries TRBV18 and TRBJ1-1; no clear D gene. The CDR3 loop spans 11 amino acids. In germline, CDR1 is KGHSH, CDR2 LQKENI. Trimming took 6 bases from V and 7 from J, leaving 9 bases between them. The CDR3 sequence is CASSPGIEAFF. The CDR3 nucleotides are TGTGCCAGCTCGCCGGGAATTGAAGCTTTCTTT. Looking up the rest from reference TRBV18 and TRBJ1-1 gives the full variable domain: NAGVMQNPRHLVRRRGQEARLRCSPMKGHSHVYWYRQLPEEGLKFMVYLQKENIIDESGMPKERFSAEFPKEGPSILRIQQVVRGDSAAYFCASSPGIEAFFGQGTRLTVV.

V and J are TRBV18 and TRBJ2-7; TRBD2 is a possible D gene (6 bases). The V end was cut by 6 bases, the J end by 2 bases, with 20 bases between. Germline CDR1 reads KGHSH; CDR2 reads LQKENI. This CDR3 has 16 amino acids. The CDR3 DNA sequence: TGTGCCAGCTCCCCCCGCGGAGCGGGCAATACCTACGAGCAGTACTTC. Its protein is CASSPRGAGNTYEQYF.

This chain connects TRBV19 to TRBJ1-5; 9 bases align to TRBD1. Trimming cost V 5 bases and J 5 bases; bases outside gene matches: 10. The CDR3 is 16 amino acids. Germline values: CDR1 LNHDA, CDR2 SQIVND (reference sequence). The CDR3 region is CASSSTDGDRDQPQHF. The CDR3 DNA sequence: TGTGCCAGTAGTTCAACGGACGGGGACAGGGATCAGCCCCAGCATTTT.

The V and J genes are TRBV11-2 and TRBJ2-3, with no clear D. The CDR3 runs 14 residues. Trimming pared 3 bases from V and 3 bases from J, leaving 10 bases between. Per the germline V gene, CDR1 is SGHAT and CDR2 is FQNNGV. CDR3 bases: TGTGCCAGCAGCTTTGCGGCCCAAACAGATACGCAGTATTTT. It translates to CASSFAAQTDTQYF.

This chain joins TRBV5-1 and TRBJ2-3; 11 positions agree with TRBD2. The CDR3 consists of 17 residues. Germline values: CDR1 SGHRS, CDR2 YFSETQ. J gave up 3 bases and V 3 bases, and 9 bases lay outside the gene matches. CDR3 coding DNA: TGCGCCAGCAGCTCCTGGACTAGCGGGTTTAGGACAGATACGCAGTATTTT. It specifies CASSSWTSGFRTDTQYF.

The rearrangement links TRBV11-2 to TRBJ2-7; 8 nucleotides match TRBD1. With 3 bases clipped from V and 4 bases from J, the junction kept 8 bases outside the gene matches. The germline V gene has CDR1 SGHAT and CDR2 FQNNGV. The CDR3 covers 15 residues. CDR3 bases: TGTGCCAGCAGCTTCGACAGGGGCTTACCTTACGAGCAGTACTTC. This sequence encodes CASSFDRGLPYEQYF.

This clone was found a few times. The chain couples TRBV7-9 to TRBJ2-2; 8 nucleotides agree with TRBD1. V gave up 4 bases and J gave up 1 base; unmatched junction bases: 8. Germline CDR1 SEHNR, CDR2 FQNEAQ (reference sequence). The CDR3 contains 17 residues. CDR3 sequence: CASSSPPDRVNTGELFF. DNA of the CDR3: TGTGCCAGCAGCTCCCCACCGGACAGGGTGAACACCGGGGAGCTGTTTTTT.

The chain couples TRBV5-1 to TRBJ1-1, with D perhaps TRBD1 (5 bases). The germline CDR1 and CDR2 sequences are SGHRS and YFSETQ. This CDR3 has 14 residues. Trimming pared 4 bases from V and 6 bases from J, leaving 16 bases between. This CDR3 is CASSPGHGASEAFF. The CDR3 DNA is TGCGCCAGCAGCCCTGGACATGGGGCTTCTGAAGCTTTCTTT.

The V gene is TRBV18, the J gene TRBJ2-3; 7 bases map to TRBD1. CDR1 and CDR2 from the germline V gene are KGHSH and LQKENI. The CDR3 loop spans 13 amino acids. Trimming removed 5 bases from V and 4 bases from J; junction bases left unmatched: 3. The DNA for the CDR3 is TGTGCCAGCTCATCGACAGGGCCAGATACGCAGTATTTT. Translated, it gives CASSSTGPDTQYF.

This chain links TRBV18 with TRBJ2-1; a weak D match, TRBD2 (6 bases). V gave up 1 base and J gave up 7 bases, with 8 bases separating them. The V gene's germline CDR1 is KGHSH and CDR2 LQKENI. This CDR3 has 13 amino acids. CDR3 protein: CASSPRDSNEQFF. CDR3 coding DNA: TGTGCCAGCTCACCACGGGACTCAAATGAGCAGTTCTTC.

The CDR3 sequence is CASSQEGGRVEFF. In DNA form, the CDR3 reads TGTGCCAGCAGCCAAGAGGGGGGGCGGGTGGAGTTCTTC. The gene calls are TRBV3-1 (or the pseudogene TRBV3-2) and TRBJ2-1; weak D call: TRBD2 (7 bases). V dropped 0 bases and J dropped 14 bases, with 14 bases sitting between them. The CDR3 contains 13 residues. Germline V gene sequence: CDR1 LGHDT, CDR2 YNNKEL (reference sequence).

V usage is TRBV3-1 (or the pseudogene TRBV3-2) and J usage is TRBJ1-1, with 9 bases that match TRBD1. Looked up from germline, CDR1 is LGHDT and CDR2 is YNNKEL (reference sequence). The CDR3 is made up of 15 amino acids. J gave up 10 bases and V 0 bases, and 9 bases lay outside the gene matches. CDR3 region: CASSQDGTGTVVAFF. For the CDR3, the DNA is TGTGCCAGCAGCCAAGACGGGACAGGGACGGTTGTAGCTTTCTTT.

The CDR3 nucleotides read TGTGCCAGCAGCCCAGGTCCCACCGGGGAGCTGTTTTTT. This translates into CASSPGPTGELFF. V gene TRBV9 combines with J gene TRBJ2-2, with unresolved D. Germline assignment: CDR1 SGDLS and CDR2 YYNGEE. The V gene lost 4 bases and the J gene lost 4 bases, with 8 bases spanning the gap. This CDR3 region has 13 residues.

The CDR3 DNA follows: TGTGCCAGCAGTTGGGGACTAGCGGGGAAGTACGGGGAGCTGTTTTTT. Translated: CASSWGLAGKYGELFF. This rearrangement joins TRBV27 to TRBJ2-2; 13 bases are a match to TRBD2. The CDR3 consists of 16 residues. Germline V gene sequence: CDR1 MNHEY, CDR2 SMNVEV (reference sequence). V gave up 4 bases and J gave up 7 bases; unmatched junction bases: 6.

The CDR3 region is CASSSPAPRDTEAFF. The CDR3 DNA reads as TGTGCCAGCAGCTCCCCTGCCCCTCGGGACACTGAAGCTTTCTTT. The chain uses TRBV7-2 and TRBJ1-1; D is ambiguous. Germline assignment: CDR1 SGHTA and CDR2 FQGNSA. The V end lost 4 bases, the J end lost 3 bases, and 15 bases lay between the germline ends. This CDR3 is 15 amino acids long.

The chain joins TRBV5-8 to TRBJ2-1, with TRBD2 matching 12 bases. Germline loops: CDR1 SGHTS, CDR2 YDEGEE. Trimming removed 4 bases from V and 6 bases from J; junction bases left unmatched: 5. CDR3 length equals 15 residues. The CDR3 loop is CASSPSGRVRNEQFF. CDR3 DNA sequence: TGTGCCAGCAGCCCTAGCGGGAGGGTGCGCAATGAGCAGTTCTTC.

This rearrangement joins TRBV19 to TRBJ1-2; D may be TRBD1 (5 bases). Germline V gene sequence: CDR1 LNHDA, CDR2 SQIVND (reference sequence). Trimming removed 4 bases at V and 0 bases at J, with 9 bases between. There are 14 residues in the CDR3. The CDR3 spells CASSRGGANYGYTF. Here the CDR3 DNA reads TGTGCCAGTAGTAGGGGGGGAGCTAACTATGGCTACACCTTC. Drawing the rest from reference TRBV19 and TRBJ1-2, the complete variable domain is DGGITQSPKYLFRKEGQNVTLSCEQNLNHDAMYWYRQDPGQGLRLIYYSQIVNDFQKGDIAEGYSVSREKKESFPLTVTSAQKNPTAFYLCASSRGGANYGYTFGSGTRLTVV.

This clone has only one observation. The chain is built from TRBV20-1 and TRBJ2-1; the D is unclear. CDR1 and CDR2 from the germline V gene are DFQATT and SNEGSKA (reference sequence). The V end was cut by 3 bases, the J end by 4 bases, with 4 bases between. The CDR3 extends over 11 amino acids. The CDR3 spells CSASRYNEQFF. CDR3 bases: TGCAGTGCTAGTCGGTACAATGAGCAGTTCTTC.

The sample holds a few counts of this clone. CDR3: CASSSGSGNTIYF. The CDR3 bases are TGTGCCAGCAGTTCAGGGTCTGGAAACACCATATATTTT. V gene TRBV12-3 or TRBV12-4 combines with J gene TRBJ1-3; maybe TRBD1 (5 bases). Trimming removed 4 bases at V and 1 base at J, with 5 bases between. The CDR3 totals 13 residues.

CDR3 coding DNA: TGTGCCAGCAGTGAGGGAGGGTTAGGTGGGCGGAACCCCTACGAGCAGTACTTC. It encodes CASSEGGLGGRNPYEQYF. The rearrangement uses TRBV25-1 and TRBJ2-7; the match to TRBD2 covers 7 bases. J was trimmed by 2 bases and V by 3 bases; bases with no gene match: 16. The CDR3 runs 18 residues. CDR1 MGHDK and CDR2 SYGVNS come from the germline V gene.

The chain couples TRBV15 to TRBJ2-1; weak D call: TRBD2 (6 bases). Germline assignment: CDR1 LNHNV and CDR2 YYDKDF (reference sequence). CDR3 size: 16 residues. Trimming shortened V by 3 bases and J by 7 bases, and 19 bases separated the two germline ends. The CDR3 DNA sequence: TGTGCCACCAGCAGGGGACTTGGGGGGAGGATGAATGAGCAGTTCTTC. As protein: CATSRGLGGRMNEQFF.

The V and J genes are TRBV12-3 or TRBV12-4 and TRBJ1-2, with D possibly being TRBD1 (5 bases). V dropped 3 bases and J dropped 5 bases, with 10 bases sitting between them. This CDR3 has 13 amino acids. The CDR3 sequence: CASSFGREYGYTF. Written as DNA, the CDR3 is TGTGCCAGCAGTTTCGGCAGGGAATATGGCTACACCTTC.

This clone was recorded a few times. The chain recombines TRBV19 with TRBJ2-1; possible D gene TRBD2, 5 bases. The CDR3 runs to 14 residues. Germline lookup yields CDR1 LNHDA and CDR2 SQIVND (reference sequence). Deletions cut 6 bases from V and 9 bases from J, with 18 bases between. The CDR3 here is CASRAPGGFSEQFF. DNA of the CDR3: TGTGCCAGTAGGGCCCCCGGCGGGTTCAGTGAGCAGTTCTTC.